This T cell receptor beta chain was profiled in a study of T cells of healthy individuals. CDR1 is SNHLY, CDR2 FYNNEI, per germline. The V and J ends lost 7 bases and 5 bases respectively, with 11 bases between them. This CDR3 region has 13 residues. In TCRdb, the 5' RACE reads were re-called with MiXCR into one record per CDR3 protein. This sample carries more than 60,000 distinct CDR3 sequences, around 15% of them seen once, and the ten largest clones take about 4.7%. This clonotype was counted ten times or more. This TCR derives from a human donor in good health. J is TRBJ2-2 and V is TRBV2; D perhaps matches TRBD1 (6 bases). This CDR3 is CASIRGRTGELFF. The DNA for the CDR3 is TGTGCCAGCATCAGGGGAAGGACCGGGGAGCTGTTTTTT.